What follows are 3 T cell receptor beta chains derived from one specimen sequenced in a study of T cells in Graves' hyperthyroidism and ophthalmopathy. There were TCR beta CDR3 regions amplified from RNA transcripts. HTBI primers were the set used in a first-round RT-PCR of the TCR CDR3. TCRdb recomputed calls from the multiplex PCR reads with MiXCR, one row per CDR3 protein. The repertoire includes 560,000 or so distinct CDR3 sequences, 46% of them detected once, and 8.2% sits in the top ten. Sequencing was carried out using peripheral blood or thyroid tissue (not recorded which). The receptors come from a woman aged 18-29 years with Graves' hyperthyroidism.

With respect to this clonotype: This CDR3 fails to terminate in the conserved phenylalanine or tryptophan, so it likely reflects a read error. This chain links TRBV20-1 with TRBJ2-7, with D perhaps TRBD2 (5 bases). Germline loops: CDR1 DFQATT, CDR2 SNEGSKA (reference sequence). CDR3 length: 14 residues. The CDR3 nucleotides are TGCAATGCTAAGAGGCTAGCAGAACCCTACGAGCAGTACCTC. Its translation is CNAKRLAEPYEQYL.

On this clonotype: This may arise from a read error, as a much more abundant clone is one base away. CDR3 protein: CAASSGFSNSGANVLTF. The CDR3 coding sequence is TGTGCCGCATCCTCAGGATTCTCCAACTCTGGGGCCAACGTCCTGACTTTC. This chain connects TRBV24-1 to TRBJ2-6; D remains ambiguous. V lost 12 bases and J 0 bases, leaving 20 bases between the germline ends. CDR3 length equals 17 residues. Germline CDR1 is KGHDR and CDR2 is SFDVKD.

CDR3 sequence: CATSSSGNTEAFF. Here the CDR3 DNA reads TGTGCCACCAGCAGTTCGGGGAACACTGAAGCTTTCTTT. The rearrangement uses TRBV15 and TRBJ1-1; no definite D call. Germline-derived CDR1 and CDR2 are LNHNV and YYDKDF (reference sequence). Trimming removed 3 bases from V and 1 base from J, with 6 bases in between. The CDR3 consists of 13 residues.